The 28 T cell receptor beta chains presented below share a single source sample, sequenced in a study of esophageal squamous cell carcinoma under preoperative chemotherapy. TCRdb redid the calling of the PCR reads with MiXCR, one entry per CDR3 protein. The table records around 19,000 distinct CDR3 sequences, just over 45% of them present only once. Time point in this sample: after preoperative PTX-NDP chemotherapy. This specimen was acquired from a patient given preoperative chemotherapy. These TCRs come from a human donor with esophageal squamous cell carcinoma. The donor label of this sample is uncertain.

This clonotype came up many times. V is TRBV7-2 and J is TRBJ2-5; no definite D call. The CDR3 consists of 14 residues. Germline values: CDR1 SGHTA, CDR2 FQGNSA. The V end was cut by 4 bases, the J end by 3 bases, with 12 bases between. CDR3 sequence reads: CASSSTNTEETQYF. The CDR3 DNA follows: TGTGCCAGCAGCTCAACCAACACCGAAGAGACCCAGTACTTC.

The rearrangement links TRBV25-1 to TRBJ2-1; a weak D match, TRBD2 (6 bases). Germline V gene data show CDR1 as MGHDK and CDR2 as SYGVNS. The CDR3 totals 13 residues. Trimming left V 5 bases short and J 4 bases short, with 9 bases between. CDR3: CASSLGGYNEQFF. CDR3 bases: TGTGCCAGCAGTTTGGGGGGATACAATGAGCAGTTCTTC. Supplemented by reference TRBV25-1 and TRBJ2-1, the full variable domain reads EADIYQTPRYLVIGTGKKITLECSQTMGHDKMYWYQQDPGMELHLIHYSYGVNSTEKGDLSSESTVSRIRTEHFPLTLESARPSHTSQYLCASSLGGYNEQFFGPGTRLTVL.

CDR3 in DNA: TGTGCCAGCAGCCCGGGGACCGGCGGGCGTGGCACAGATACCCAGTACTTC. Translated, it gives CASSPGTGGRGTDTQYF. V and J are TRBV11-3 and TRBJ2-5; tentatively, D is TRBD1 or TRBD2 (5 bases each). This CDR3 region has 17 residues. The germline V gene encodes CDR1 SGHNT and CDR2 YENEEA. V was trimmed by 5 bases and J by 8 bases, leaving 27 bases between them.

As for this clonotype: Just one base apart from a much larger clone, this may be a read error. CDR3 DNA: TGTGCCAGAAGCTTATATAGGGCGTACGAGCAGTACTTC. As protein: CARSLYRAYEQYF. This chain uses TRBV7-2 with TRBJ2-1; D is unclear. The J call could be wrong; TRBJ2-7 is a better fit for the DNA end. CDR3 length equals 13 residues. From germline, CDR1 is SGHTA and CDR2 FQGNSA.

This clonotype was detected ten times or more. The chain combines TRBV5-4 with TRBJ2-3; D is ambiguous. This CDR3 has 16 amino acids. V dropped 4 bases and J dropped 0 bases, with 15 bases sitting between them. The germline V gene has CDR1 SGHNT and CDR2 YYREEE (reference sequence). CDR3 amino acids: CASSATRSLSTDTQYF. CDR3 nucleotide sequence: TGTGCCAGCAGCGCAACCAGAAGTCTGAGCACAGATACGCAGTATTTT.

The chain links TRBV12-3 or TRBV12-4 to TRBJ2-6; D unresolved. Trimming left V 6 bases short and J 0 bases short, with 9 bases between. CDR3 length: 15 amino acids. This chain's CDR3 is CASRASASGANVLTF. Here the CDR3 DNA reads TGTGCCAGCAGGGCAAGTGCCTCTGGGGCCAACGTCCTGACTTTC.

The J gene is TRBJ2-2, the V gene TRBV6-1; 10 nucleotides align to TRBD1. The J call may be faulty, since TRBJ2-3 better matches the DNA end. Germline assignment: CDR1 MNHNS and CDR2 SASEGT. The CDR3 spans 18 residues. The CDR3 DNA follows: TGTGCCAGCAGTGGCCGGGACAGGGGTTTTGCGAGCACAGGGGCGCAGTATTTT. This sequence encodes CASSGRDRGFASTGAQYF.

This clonotype was recorded a few times. J is TRBJ2-1 and V is TRBV7-2, with D possibly being TRBD1 (5 bases). V shed 1 base and J shed 10 bases, with 14 bases lying between them. Per the germline V gene, CDR1 is SGHTA and CDR2 is FQGNSA. The CDR3 extends over 14 amino acids. DNA for the CDR3: TGTGCCAGCAGCTTAGGGTTTGCCAACAGGGAGCAGTTCTTC. Translated, it gives CASSLGFANREQFF.

J is TRBJ2-5 and V is TRBV7-2; D possibly uses TRBD1 or TRBD2 (6 bases each). The J call may be mistaken, given a closer DNA end match to TRBJ2-7. This CDR3 contains 15 residues. Germline CDR1 reads SGHTA; CDR2 reads FQGNSA. The DNA of the CDR3 is TGTGCCAGCAGCCAACTAGGGGGGAATACCTACGAGCAGTACTTC. Translating it yields CASSQLGGNTYEQYF.

The chain combines TRBV6-1 with TRBJ2-3, with 8 bases matching TRBD2. The J call may be wrong; the DNA end is better matched by TRBJ2-7. Germline V gene data show CDR1 as MNHNS and CDR2 as SASEGT. The CDR3 runs to 15 residues. CDR3: CASSSGLAGLYEQYF. The DNA for the CDR3 is TGTGCCAGCAGTAGCGGGCTAGCGGGCCTTTACGAGCAGTACTTC.

Points on this clonotype: The final CDR3 position lacks the conserved phenylalanine or tryptophan, pointing to a likely read error. This sequence joins TRBV11-2 and TRBJ2-4; tentatively, D is TRBD2 (6 bases). There are 16 residues in the CDR3. Germline V lookup: CDR1 SGHAT, CDR2 FQNNGV. In DNA, the CDR3 is TGTGCGAGCCGCGCGTCGGGGGTGGGAGCCAAAGACATTCAGTACCTC. It translates to CASRASGVGAKDIQYL.

The chain joins TRBV7-9 to TRBJ2-3, with 9 bases lining up with TRBD2. CDR3 length equals 17 residues. Germline lookup yields CDR1 SEHNR and CDR2 FQNEAQ (reference sequence). V was clipped by 1 base and J by 4 bases; unmatched bases: 9. The chain's CDR3 is CASSLGFFGGGADTQYF. The DNA for the CDR3 is TGTGCCAGCAGCTTAGGATTTTTTGGCGGGGGGGCAGATACGCAGTATTTT.

This clonotype was seen only once. Mismatch with germline at one junction end may stem from a read error. The chain is built from TRBV27 and TRBJ2-3; 8 bases line up with TRBD2. This CDR3 has 18 amino acids. Germline CDR1 MNHEY, CDR2 SMNVEV (reference sequence). CDR3 bases: TGTGCCAGCAGTGGCGGGGGTAGCGGGGCCCGTAGCACAGAGACGCAGTATTTC. It translates to CASSGGGSGARSTETQYF.

Ten or more counts support this clonotype. V gene TRBV12-3 or TRBV12-4 combines with J gene TRBJ2-2, with 10 bases matching TRBD2. Losses at the gene ends were 3 bases for V and 5 bases for J; bases not matched to a gene: 3. The CDR3 loop spans 15 amino acids. CDR3 nucleotide sequence: TGTGCCAGCAGTTTGGCACTAGCGGGAACCGGGGAGCTGTTTTTT. Its translation: CASSLALAGTGELFF.

Ten or more counts support this clonotype. The genes are TRBV11-2 and TRBJ2-1; 8 nucleotides line up with TRBD1. This CDR3 contains 16 residues. Germline V gives CDR1 SGHAT, CDR2 FQNNGV. V was pared by 2 bases and J by 10 bases, with 13 bases of the junction left unmatched. CDR3 nucleotide sequence: TGTGCCAGCAGCTTATGGCTCGGACAGGGTGTCTACGAGCAGTTCTTC. This codes for CASSLWLGQGVYEQFF.

The chain couples TRBV11-3 to TRBJ2-1; 8 bases fit TRBD2. The CDR3 runs 16 residues. Germline values: CDR1 SGHNT, CDR2 YENEEA. The trim removed 7 bases at V and 3 bases at J, leaving 11 bases unmatched. The CDR3 reads CASNGLTSAVYNEQFF. As DNA, the CDR3 is TGTGCCAGCAACGGGTTGACTAGCGCAGTCTACAATGAGCAGTTCTTC.

This clonotype was picked up a small number of times. The chain is built from TRBV12-3 or TRBV12-4 and TRBJ2-5, with D perhaps TRBD2 (5 bases). There are 15 residues in the CDR3. Trimming removed 6 bases from V and 4 bases from J, with 18 bases in between. In DNA, the CDR3 is TGTGCCAGCAGCCTACTAGGAAGAAGTGGAGAGACCCAGTACTTC. Translation: CASSLLGRSGETQYF.

With regard to this clonotype: One end of the junction varies from germline; a read error may be responsible. The V call is TRBV7-3, the J call TRBJ2-4; D possibly uses TRBD1 or TRBD2 (5 bases each). The CDR3 sequence is 15 residues long. Germline CDR1 SGHTA, CDR2 FQGTGA. The CDR3 region is CARSARMGEKNTQYF. The DNA of the CDR3 is TGTGCCCGCAGCGCTAGGATGGGGGAGAAAAACACGCAGTACTTC.

Relative to its sample, this clonotype is medium-sized (0.01 to 0.1%). The chain uses TRBV6-1 and TRBJ2-3; 7 nucleotides match TRBD2. The CDR3 spans 13 residues. J was trimmed by 6 bases and V by 7 bases; bases with no gene match: 7. Per the germline V gene, CDR1 is MNHNS and CDR2 is SASEGT. Here the CDR3 DNA reads TGTGCCAGCATGGCGGGAGATGACGATACGCAGTATTTT. Translation gives CASMAGDDDTQYF.

By share of the sample, this clonotype is medium-sized. V gene TRBV6-1 combines with J gene TRBJ2-1; D uncertain. The CDR3 is 14 amino acids. CDR1 is MNHNS, CDR2 SASEGT, per germline. Deletions cut 6 bases from V and 4 bases from J, with 13 bases between. The CDR3: CASRSLDAYNEQFF. Written as DNA, the CDR3 is TGTGCCAGCAGGTCTCTTGACGCGTACAATGAGCAGTTCTTC.

The chain recombines TRBV7-2 with TRBJ2-3; TRBD1 agrees at 9 bases. The CDR3 has 12 amino acids. The V gene end was trimmed by 4 bases and the J gene end by 10 bases; junction bases not matched to a gene: 3. The germline V gene has CDR1 SGHTA and CDR2 FQGNSA. The CDR3 sequence is CASSSQGAPQYF. In DNA, the CDR3 is TGTGCCAGCAGCTCACAGGGGGCACCGCAGTATTTT. Together with reference TRBV7-2 and TRBJ2-3, the CDR3 gives the full variable domain: GAGVSQSPSNKVTEKGKDVELRCDPISGHTALYWYRQSLGQGLEFLIYFQGNSAPDKSGLPSDRFSAERTGGSVSTLTIQRTQQEDSAVYLCASSSQGAPQYFGPGTRLTVL.

This clonotype has more than one count but fewer than ten. The chain employs TRBV7-3 and TRBJ2-3; D is undetermined. This CDR3 contains 15 residues. Germline CDR1 and CDR2: SGHTA and FQGTGA. The V end lost 6 bases, the J end lost 2 bases, and 15 bases lay between the germline ends. CDR3 sequence: CASSRARLPTDTQYF. CDR3 DNA: TGTGCCAGCAGTCGAGCCCGATTGCCCACAGATACGCAGTATTTT.

The chain recombines TRBV7-2 with TRBJ2-2; tentative D call: TRBD1 (6 bases). Deletions cut 4 bases from V and 3 bases from J, with 6 bases between. Germline values: CDR1 SGHTA, CDR2 FQGNSA. The CDR3 runs to 13 residues. CDR3 nucleotide sequence: TGTGCCAGCAGCTCAGGGGACACCGGGGAGCTGTTTTTT. Translating it yields CASSSGDTGELFF.

V usage is TRBV7-6 and J usage is TRBJ2-5; maybe TRBD1 (5 bases). The J call may be wrong; the DNA end is better matched by TRBJ2-7. CDR1 and CDR2 from the germline V gene are SGHVS and FNYEAQ. This CDR3 is 14 amino acids long. The CDR3 DNA is TGTGCCAGCAGTTCAAACCAGGGATCCTACGAGCAGTACTTC. Protein: CASSSNQGSYEQYF.

CDR3 bases: TGTGCCAGCAGCACGACTAGCGGGAGCTGGGAGCAGTACTTC. It encodes CASSTTSGSWEQYF. The gene calls are TRBV6-1 and TRBJ2-5, with TRBD2 matching over 12 bases. CDR1 is MNHNS, CDR2 SASEGT, per germline. The CDR3 contains 14 residues. V lost 6 bases to trimming and J lost 11 bases; unmatched junction nucleotides: 10.

This clonotype showed up just a few times. The rearrangement joins TRBV7-2 to TRBJ2-4; 8 bases agree with TRBD1. V was pared by 1 base and J by 13 bases, with 18 bases of the junction left unmatched. CDR1 is SGHTA, CDR2 FQGNSA, per germline. There are 17 residues in the CDR3. CDR3 nucleotides: TGTGCCAGCAGCTTAGGTGTCCCAGGGGGCGCCAAAAACACCCAGTACTTC. Residues: CASSLGVPGGAKNTQYF.

As to this clonotype: One end of the junction fails to match germline, which may point to a read error. V usage is TRBV7-7 and J usage is TRBJ2-1; a weak D match, TRBD1 (6 bases). Germline values: CDR1 SSHAT, CDR2 FNYEAQ (reference sequence). This CDR3 is 13 amino acids long. The chain's CDR3 is CASSPSRDIEQFF. CDR3 coding DNA: TGTGCTAGCAGCCCCTCCCGGGACATCGAGCAGTTCTTC.

This clonotype was observed many times. J is TRBJ2-5 and V is TRBV7-2; unclear D gene. Germline V gives CDR1 SGHTA, CDR2 FQGNSA. V lost 0 bases and J 0 bases, leaving 8 bases between the germline ends. The CDR3 is 15 amino acids. CDR3 nucleotide sequence: TGTGCCAGCAGCTTAGCGGGAACCCACCAAGAGACCCAGTACTTC. Protein: CASSLAGTHQETQYF.